The sequence of this T cell receptor (beta chain) was determined in a study of cytomegalovirus exposure and HLA in healthy donors. Vbeta (60) and Jbeta (13) primers were used in the PCR. Method: immunoSEQ multiplex PCR; TCRdb's copy keeps in-frame clones and lacks some. The repertoire holds 130,000 or so clones, with roughly 80% as singletons. Points from the study as a whole: Cytomegalovirus association was assigned to about 150 TCR beta chains. Cytomegalovirus status was reportedly diagnosed by the classifier with high sensitivity and specificity.

As for the donors, each was a healthy bone marrow donor. CDR3 size: 15 residues. The V end lost 2 bases, the J end lost 2 bases, and 13 bases lay between the germline ends. Germline loops: CDR1 SGHTA, CDR2 FQGNSA. Of note for this clone: Antigen specificity is unknown.

The receptor was derived from a middle-aged man in good health and CMV-seronegative. The V gene is TRBV7-2, the J gene TRBJ2-7; a weak D match, TRBD1 (6 bases). Sequencing was done on a sample of PBMCs. CDR3 amino acids: CASSLSLGATYEQYF. The CDR3, as DNA: TGTGCCAGCAGCTTATCGCTGGGGGCAACCTACGAGCAGTACTTC. Variable domain in full (rest from reference TRBV7-2 and TRBJ2-7): GAGVSQSPSNKVTEKGKDVELRCDPISGHTALYWYRQSLGQGLEFLIYFQGNSAPDKSGLPSDRFSAERTGGSVSTLTIQRTQQEDSAVYLCASSLSLGATYEQYFGPGTRLTVT.